Reported below is one T cell receptor (beta chain). This entry comes from a study of shared clonotypes between healthy human individuals. Whole-study context: CD4 naive and memory got three plates each, CD8 naive two, CD8 memory one.

Only in-frame clones appear in the TCRdb table, and some are missing; sequencing was by immunoSEQ multiplex PCR. The sample holds more than 150,000 clones, about 93% seen once. The sequencing sample was made of naive CD4+ T cells sorted from blood. Subset noted: CD45RA+ positively selected. This TCR was sampled from a woman between 25 and 40 years old in good health.

The CDR3 nucleotides read TGTGCCAGCTCACCTCCGGGACAGGGGGGAGAGACCCAGTACTTC. Its translation is CASSPPGQGGETQYF. The chain links TRBV18 to TRBJ2-5; TRBD1 matches at 11 bases. The CDR3 length is 15 residues. CDR1 KGHSH and CDR2 LQKENI come from the germline V gene. The V segment lost 3 bases and the J segment 4 bases; nucleotides outside the gene matches: 4.